This TCR beta chain was sequenced in a study of blood T cell repertoires in COVID-19. As for the study in general: Sample material is recorded as cDNA or gDNA derived from T cells, B-cell-depleted T cells, or PBMCs.

Study processing details: Estimates of nucleated cell counts were drawn from the amplification of reference gene primers. Measured with immunoSEQ multiplex PCR; TCRdb has only the in-frame clones, and not every one. V and J calls plus clone size are reproduced from that table; the DNA served to infer D and trimming. The data contain about 83,000 clones, roughly nine tenths of them seen just once; the ten biggest clones take up about 16%. CDR3 length: 16 residues. Germline CDR1 and CDR2: SGHNT and YYREEE (reference sequence). J gave up 6 bases and V 2 bases, and 7 bases lay outside the gene matches. Sequencing input: peripheral blood. The chain joins TRBV5-4 to TRBJ2-1, with TRBD2 matching over 11 bases. This clonotype originated in an elderly woman with active or convalescent COVID-19. CDR3 DNA sequence: TGTGCCAGCAGCTTAGGCAGACTAGCGGGGCCCAATGAGCAGTTCTTC. Protein sequence: CASSLGRLAGPNEQFF.